This T cell receptor (beta chain) came from a study of cytomegalovirus exposure and HLA in healthy donors. Points from the study as a whole: There were some public TCRs occurring in many donors, but most TCR sequences were rare. A later analysis, which compared TCR beta chains of equal frequency, found the HLA-associated ones more clonally expanded. Donors belonging to an Asian-associated ancestry cluster reportedly showed fewer N-insertions in productive TCRs than the roughly 670-donor mean, according to what a later analysis found. CMV serostatus stood as the only immune exposure information on hand.

About this clone itself: Its antigen remains unidentified.

PCR was performed using 60 Vbeta and 13 Jbeta primers. The data were produced by immunoSEQ multiplex PCR, yet TCRdb's version contains in-frame clones alone and is incomplete. This table holds 250,000 to 350,000 clones, more than 80% found once. The source material was PBMCs. The clonotype originates from a man between 35 and 55 years old in good health and CMV-seropositive.

The CDR3 nucleotides are TGCGCCAGCAGCTGGGGCCGGGACTACTATGGCTACACCTTC. It is translated as CASSWGRDYYGYTF. This chain uses TRBV5-1 with TRBJ1-2, with D possibly being TRBD1 (5 bases). The germline gives CDR1 SGHRS, CDR2 YFSETQ. CDR3 length: 14 residues. V was cut by 3 bases and J by 3 bases, with 12 bases left in between.